This T cell receptor beta chain was documented in a study of cytomegalovirus exposure and HLA in healthy donors. Study-level findings and limits: A prior analysis recorded that most TCR beta V segments were productive about 87% or about 30% of the time.

13 Jbeta primers and 60 Vbeta primers were used for the PCR. The repertoire was sequenced with immunoSEQ multiplex PCR; TCRdb's copy has only in-frame clones and lacks some. There are 190,000 or so clones in the sample; less than 85% occur only once, and 0.65% lies in the top ten. Worth noting for this clone: Antigen specificity is unknown.

Germline loops: CDR1 SQVTM, CDR2 ANQGSEA. Trimming cost V 0 bases and J 8 bases, with 17 bases left between them. The CDR3 length is 15 residues. V is TRBV29-1 and J is TRBJ2-1; possibly TRBD1 for D (6 bases). Material: PBMCs. This TCR was sampled from a boy between 5 and 17 years old in good health and CMV-seronegative. CDR3 coding DNA: TGCAGCGTTGAAGATCCCACAGGGAAGGTAGATGAGCAGTTCTTC. Translation: CSVEDPTGKVDEQFF.